This T cell receptor beta chain stems from a study of blood T cell repertoires in COVID-19. Across the study: The study drew acute and convalescent COVID-19 samples from the United States, Italy and Spain. PBMCs, B-cell-depleted T cells, or T cells were the source of the cDNA or gDNA that made up the material.

As handled by the study authors: Reference gene primer amplification gave estimated nucleated cell counts. Clones were read by immunoSEQ multiplex PCR, and TCRdb kept only the in-frame ones, dropping some. V and J calls and clone size are given by that table; D and trimming were obtained from the DNA. Of about 260,000 clones in the sample, over 75% are singletons; the top ten hold 8% to 9.5%. The clonotype was recovered from a human donor in a cohort sampled during active COVID-19. Sequencing used peripheral blood.

CDR3 DNA sequence: TGCAGCGTTGAAGGAACGCTAGCAGAAGGCGCCTACGAGCAGTACTTC. Amino acids: CSVEGTLAEGAYEQYF. V and J are TRBV29-1 and TRBJ2-7; maybe TRBD2 (5 bases). Germline CDR1 reads SQVTM; CDR2 reads ANQGSEA. Trimming left V 1 base short and J 2 bases short, with 18 bases between. The CDR3 totals 16 residues.